The next 17 T cell receptor beta chains were all read from a single sample in a study of regulatory T cells in long-lasting Graves disease. In building TCR beta libraries, iRepertoire HTBI primers were used together with Arm-PCR of CDR3 regions. TCRdb itself ran the multiplex PCR reads through MiXCR, one entry per CDR3 protein. The sample includes around 450,000 distinct CDR3 sequences, around a fifth of them seen just once. Time point given: persistent/refractory GD, antithyroid drugs over 5 years with positive TRAb. With RNA extracted from PBMCs as input, the TCR library was made. This material consisted of peripheral blood mononuclear cells (PBMCs), taken when the disease was refractory, from a patient treated with antithyroid drugs. These receptors were collected from a female donor with Graves disease.

This clonotype was recorded a few times. The chain has TRBV7-2 and TRBJ2-2, with 8 bases aligning to TRBD1. Per germline, CDR1 SGHTA and CDR2 FQGNSA. V was clipped by 3 bases and J by 0 bases; unmatched bases: 6. This CDR3 has 17 residues. The CDR3 DNA reads TGTGCCAGCAGCTTTACCCAGGGGGCAGCGAACACCGGGGAGCTGTTTTTT. Translating gives CASSFTQGAANTGELFF.

The genes are TRBV10-3 and TRBJ2-2; D unresolved. Germline V gene sequence: CDR1 ENHRY, CDR2 SYGVKD. V gave up 3 bases and J gave up 6 bases, with 5 bases separating them. The CDR3 length is 12 residues. CDR3: CAISERAGELFF. The CDR3 nucleotides are TGTGCCATCAGTGAACGGGCCGGGGAGCTGTTTTTT.

About this clonotype itself: With a much larger clone just one base away, this may be a read error. The rearrangement joins TRBV12-3 or TRBV12-4 to TRBJ2-7; 8 nucleotides match TRBD1. V lost 5 bases to trimming and J lost 11 bases; unmatched junction nucleotides: 11. The CDR3 totals 13 residues. For the CDR3, the DNA is TGTGCCAGCAGTCACCACGGACAGGGTGAAGAGTACTTC. It translates to CASSHHGQGEEYF.

V gene TRBV7-3 combines with J gene TRBJ1-6; D gene unclear. V shed 2 bases and J shed 9 bases, with 8 bases lying between them. CDR3 length: 13 amino acids. CDR1 is SGHTA, CDR2 FQGTGA, per germline. This chain's CDR3 is CASSLFEGSPLHF. CDR3 nucleotide sequence: TGTGCCAGCAGCTTATTCGAGGGTTCACCCCTCCACTTT.

This clonotype was seen at least ten times. The chain joins TRBV7-2 to TRBJ2-7, with 10 bases lining up with TRBD2. V lost 3 bases and J lost 1; bases outside the gene matches: 3. Germline V lookup: CDR1 SGHTA, CDR2 FQGNSA. The CDR3 has 15 amino acids. CDR3 sequence (DNA): TGTGCCAGCAGCTTCGGACTAGCGGCGTCCTACGAGCAGTACTTC. Protein sequence: CASSFGLAASYEQYF.

With respect to this clonotype: A much more abundant neighbour one base away suggests this may be a read error. The rearrangement links TRBV12-3 or TRBV12-4 to TRBJ2-2; 12 bases map to TRBD1. The CDR3 has 16 amino acids. The CDR3 is CASSWGQGAGTVELFF. CDR3 DNA sequence: TGTGCCAGCAGCTGGGGACAGGGGGCAGGCACCGTGGAGCTGTTTTTT.

The sample holds many counts of this clonotype. The J gene is TRBJ1-5, the V gene TRBV27; unclear D gene. In germline, CDR1 is MNHEY, CDR2 SMNVEV (reference sequence). V lost 6 bases, J lost 5 bases, and 11 bases lay in between. The CDR3 runs to 13 residues. The CDR3 reads CASRPSEYQPQHF. The CDR3 nucleotides are TGTGCCAGCAGGCCTTCAGAGTATCAGCCCCAGCATTTT.

J is TRBJ1-1 and V is TRBV29-1, with 10 bases lining up with TRBD1. Germline V gene lookup returns CDR1 SQVTM and CDR2 ANQGSEA. V shed 7 bases, J shed 0 bases, and the junction held 2 bases outside the gene matches. There are 13 residues in the CDR3. This CDR3 is CSAGTGVNTEAFF. In nucleotides, the CDR3 is TGCAGCGCTGGGACAGGGGTGAACACTGAAGCTTTCTTT.

The rearrangement joins TRBV5-1 to TRBJ2-7; D perhaps matches TRBD2 (6 bases). V dropped 0 bases and J dropped 0 bases, with 10 bases sitting between them. Looked up from germline, CDR1 is SGHRS and CDR2 is YFSETQ. The CDR3 loop spans 15 amino acids. The CDR3 sequence is CASSLGGVPSYEQYF. The CDR3 coding sequence is TGCGCCAGCAGCTTGGGCGGGGTTCCCTCCTACGAGCAGTACTTC.

The V call is TRBV4-1, the J call TRBJ1-4; 7 positions agree with TRBD1. Germline V gene sequence: CDR1 MGHRA, CDR2 YSYEKL. This CDR3 has 15 residues. The V and J ends lost 5 bases and 6 bases, in that order; junction bases with no gene match: 9. The CDR3 reads CASSVRQGPDEKLFF. DNA for the CDR3: TGCGCCAGCAGCGTTCGACAGGGACCGGATGAAAAACTGTTTTTT.

This clonotype has a count of ten or more. This sequence joins TRBV11-2 and TRBJ1-4, with D unclear. The length of the CDR3 is 16 residues. Trimming stripped 5 bases from V and 1 base from J, with 14 bases between. Germline V gene lookup returns CDR1 SGHAT and CDR2 FQNNGV. The CDR3 loop reads CASSQPPPQTNEKLFF. In DNA, the CDR3 is TGTGCCAGCAGCCAACCCCCCCCTCAAACTAATGAAAAACTGTTTTTT.

In this sample, this clonotype turned up many times. The rearrangement joins TRBV7-2 to TRBJ2-7; 9 positions match TRBD2. The trim removed 7 bases at V and 6 bases at J, leaving 13 bases unmatched. Germline loops: CDR1 SGHTA, CDR2 FQGNSA. This CDR3 has 15 amino acids. CDR3 protein: CASTPPGAGGGEQYF. CDR3 DNA: TGTGCCAGCACCCCCCCTGGAGCGGGAGGTGGCGAGCAGTACTTC.

The table lists this clonotype with many counts. In DNA, the CDR3 is TGTGCCAGCAGCTCGATCGGCGGGGCAGCCCATGGCTACACCTTC. Protein product: CASSSIGGAAHGYTF. The rearrangement uses TRBV7-2 and TRBJ1-2; possibly TRBD1 for D (5 bases). This CDR3 has 15 amino acids. Trimming stripped 4 bases from V and 6 bases from J, with 18 bases between. Germline-derived CDR1 and CDR2 are SGHTA and FQGNSA. The entire variable domain, with the rest obtained from reference TRBV7-2 and TRBJ1-2, is as follows: GAGVSQSPSNKVTEKGKDVELRCDPISGHTALYWYRQSLGQGLEFLIYFQGNSAPDKSGLPSDRFSAERTGGSVSTLTIQRTQQEDSAVYLCASSSIGGAAHGYTFGSGTRLTVV.

The chain employs TRBV27 and TRBJ2-2; 7 bases fit TRBD2. Trimming cost V 3 bases and J 4 bases; bases outside gene matches: 8. CDR1 MNHEY and CDR2 SMNVEV come from the germline V gene (reference sequence). The CDR3 sequence is 16 residues long. As DNA, the CDR3 is TGTGCCAGCAGTTTGGGGTGGGGGGGAGTCACCGGGGAGCTGTTTTTT. Translated: CASSLGWGGVTGELFF.

The rearrangement links TRBV12-3 or TRBV12-4 to TRBJ2-3; the match to TRBD2 covers 7 bases. This CDR3 region has 16 residues. The V segment lost 7 bases and the J segment 0 bases; nucleotides outside the gene matches: 10. The CDR3: CASTGGIGSSTDTQYF. CDR3 sequence (DNA): TGTGCCAGCACGGGAGGTATTGGATCTAGCACAGATACGCAGTATTTT.

As for this clonotype: One base away lies a much larger clone, so this may be a sequencing read error. V gene TRBV6-5 combines with J gene TRBJ1-5; D is possibly TRBD1 (5 bases). From germline, CDR1 is MNHEY and CDR2 SVGAGI. V lost 0 bases, J lost 7 bases, and 7 bases lay in between. CDR3 length: 13 amino acids. The CDR3 loop reads CASSYSTAQPQHF. Here the CDR3 DNA reads TGTGCCAGCAGTTACTCGACAGCGCAGCCCCAGCATTTT.

This clonotype appeared many times. The chain carries TRBV6-2 or TRBV6-3 and TRBJ1-4; 7 positions agree with TRBD1. The CDR3 runs 16 residues. J lost 5 bases, V lost 2 bases, and 8 bases had no gene match. Germline CDR1 and CDR2: MNHEY and SVGEGT. CDR3 bases: TGTGCCAGCAGTTACGACAGGGACTCGCCAAATGAAAAACTGTTTTTT. Its translation: CASSYDRDSPNEKLFF.